This T cell receptor beta chain was observed in a study of beta chain features in type 1 diabetes. As regards this clone: Its antigen is still unknown.

V gave up 5 bases and J gave up 5 bases, with 15 bases separating them. This CDR3 spans 15 amino acids. Looked up from germline, CDR1 is MNHNS and CDR2 is SASEGT. The entirety of the isolated RNA underwent reverse transcription, so expressed TCRB transcripts were sequenced. Some clones are missing from TCRdb's copy, which holds only in-frame ones; the method was immunoSEQ multiplex PCR. Of around 180,000 clones in the sample, approximately 8% were seen once. Findings of the study overall: Moderate yet significant TCRB CDR3 shortening was seen in Type 1 diabetes patients in all four CD4+ subsets. Whether TCRB rearrangement is influenced by HLA type was left unresolved in this analysis.

Only one heparinised blood draw was taken per donor, and its volume averaged about 116 mL. The chain uses TRBV6-1 and TRBJ1-4; D remains unclear. Material for sequencing was central memory CD4+ T cells from blood. The TCR comes from a woman aged 40 to 50 with type 1 diabetes. The CDR3 bases are TGTGCCAGCAGTATGACCCTCGTCGGGAATGAAAAACTGTTTTTT. Protein product: CASSMTLVGNEKLFF.